This T cell receptor (beta chain) appears in the sequencing data of a study of response to subunit inactivated influenza vaccine. Study-level findings and limits: T cells newly recruited by each seasonal influenza vaccination are few, the authors suggested.

TCRdb redid the calling of the RT-PCR reads with MiXCR, one entry per CDR3 protein. Of some 600,000 distinct CDR3 sequences detected, less than 15% appear once; the ten largest clones hold approximately 7.6%. Of note for this clonotype: Its antigen is still unknown.

The CDR3 has 16 residues. Germline lookup yields CDR1 MDHEN and CDR2 SYDVKM. J lost 3 bases, V lost 5 bases, and 8 bases had no gene match. The TCR originated in a man in his forties or fifties who received an inactivated influenza vaccine. The rearrangement uses TRBV28 and TRBJ2-1; TRBD2 agrees at 9 bases. Here the sequenced sample was PBMCs from blood, taken approximately 15 days before vaccination. The DNA of the CDR3 is TGTGCCAGCAGTCCAGCGGGGGGCCTCAACTACAATGAGCAGTTCTTC. Translating gives CASSPAGGLNYNEQFF.